This T cell receptor beta chain originates from a study of T cell repertoires in cytomegalovirus infection. V was cut by 0 bases and J by 0 bases, with 8 bases left in between. Germline V CDR1 and CDR2: MNHEY, SMNVEV (reference sequence). This CDR3 region has 16 residues. MiXCR was run by TCRdb on the reads, yielding one entry per CDR3 protein. The sample lists some 900,000 distinct CDR3 sequences, about 30% seen once, with about an eighth in the top ten. The table lists this clonotype with a few counts. The antigen is unknown. V gene TRBV27 combines with J gene TRBJ2-2; D is unresolved. This receptor was obtained from a human donor in good health (CMV status not recorded). Some clones in this sample may be carry-over from other donors' samples. The source material was cultured CD8+ T cells from PBMCs, sampled from culture after CMV antigen stimulation. The CDR3 is CASSLSFRTNTGELFF. CDR3 nucleotide sequence: TGTGCCAGCAGTTTATCTTTCAGGACGAACACCGGGGAGCTGTTTTTT.